The present entry profiles one T cell receptor beta chain with its context. Clinical history reported by participants formed the basis on which cohorts were assigned. All recovered Cohort 3 donors got two negative PCRs, got clearance, or saw symptom resolution. The CDR3 is 15 amino acids. Between the trimmed V and J ends, which lost 2 bases and 5 bases, there was a span of 13 bases. Germline assignment: CDR1 ENHRY and CDR2 SYGVKD. Data came from immunoSEQ multiplex PCR; TCRdb stores just in-frame clones and leaves some out. This sample has a few hundred thousand clones, with over 75% found just once. The source of the sample is a study of blood T cell repertoires in COVID-19. Across the whole study: The analysed material was cDNA or gDNA that came from T cells, B-cell-depleted T cells, or PBMCs.

The material sequenced was PBMCs or T cells enriched from blood (not recorded which). V and J are TRBV10-3 and TRBJ2-1; the D gene is possibly TRBD2 (5 bases). The receptor comes from a woman aged 25-40 years who had recovered from COVID-19. CDR3 DNA sequence: TGTGCCATCAGTGAGACACTAGAGCTTAACAATGAGCAGTTCTTC. It translates to CAISETLELNNEQFF.